This T cell receptor (beta chain) was captured by sequencing in a study of PD-1 blockade in classical Hodgkin lymphoma. General study points: Complete responders had baseline diversity similar to newly diagnosed patients. Newly diagnosed patients were reported to exhibit reduced baseline TCR diversity relative to healthy donors. Only CD4+ TCR diversity, not CD8+, had risen significantly by C4D1.

Every patient relapsed after autologous stem cell transplantation, and brentuximab vedotin exposure varied. Best responses fell into complete response, partial response or progressive disease. Assay: immunoSEQ multiplex PCR; the TCRdb copy retains only in-frame clones and omits some. This table has around 20,000 clones, 80% to 90% appearing once. This CDR3 is built from 18 residues. The germline V and J ends were trimmed by 0 bases and 0 bases, with 15 bases remaining between them. Germline-derived CDR1 and CDR2 are MGHRA and YSYEKL. A note on this clone: As yet, its antigen is unknown.

The sequences come from peripheral blood mononuclear cells (PBMCs), collected before the second cycle of nivolumab. The sequence derives from a human donor with classical Hodgkin lymphoma. The J gene is TRBJ2-4, the V gene TRBV4-1; D ambiguous. CDR3 sequence: CASSQDQRRALAKNIQYF. In nucleotides, the CDR3 is TGCGCCAGCAGCCAAGATCAGCGCAGAGCCTTAGCCAAAAACATTCAGTACTTC.